This T cell receptor beta chain appears in the sequencing data of a study of graft-versus-host responses after intestinal transplantation. Only in-frame clones appear in the TCRdb table, and some are missing; sequencing was by immunoSEQ multiplex PCR. The sample lists some 39,000 clones, approximately 95% occurring once. Trimming pared 7 bases from V and 6 bases from J, leaving 10 bases between. Germline CDR1 is DFQATT and CDR2 is SNEGSKA (reference sequence). The CDR3 contains 11 residues. Note on this clone: Its antigen is undetermined.

The sample consisted of unstimulated CD8+ T cells sorted from spleen or lymph node cells, taken before transplant. The V and J genes are TRBV20-1 and TRBJ1-5; no firm D call. The origin of this receptor is a human donor who was the organ donor for an intestinal transplant. CDR3: CSVGFRQPQHF. Written as DNA, the CDR3 is TGCAGTGTTGGGTTTCGTCAGCCCCAGCATTTT.